The 9 T cell receptor beta chains in this list originate from one sample, sequenced in a study of cytomegalovirus exposure and HLA in healthy donors. In the PCR, 60 Vbeta and 13 Jbeta primers were used. The data were produced by immunoSEQ multiplex PCR, yet TCRdb's version contains in-frame clones alone and is incomplete. In the table there are more than 95,000 clones, approximately 72% of which are singletons. The specimen was PBMCs. The receptors originated from a female donor in good health and CMV-seropositive.

The chain uses TRBV11-1 and TRBJ2-1; 9 bases match TRBD2. V lost 5 bases and J lost 5; bases outside the gene matches: 4. Germline lookup yields CDR1 SGHAT and CDR2 FQDESV (reference sequence). The CDR3 spans 14 residues. The CDR3 sequence is CASSRTSENNEQFF. DNA for the CDR3: TGTGCCAGCAGCCGGACTAGCGAAAACAATGAGCAGTTCTTC.

This chain uses TRBV13 with TRBJ2-5; 12 nucleotides line up with TRBD2. The J call may be mistaken, given a closer DNA end match to TRBJ2-7. CDR1 and CDR2 (germline): PRHDT, FYEKMQ (reference sequence). The CDR3 is 14 amino acids. Written as DNA, the CDR3 is TGTGCCAGCAGAAGACTAGCGGGAGTAAACGAGCAGTACTTC. This gives the protein CASRRLAGVNEQYF.

Note on this clone: The same CDR3 can be traced to other DNA sequences in this sample. V usage is TRBV19 and J usage is TRBJ2-7; possible D gene TRBD2, 7 bases. The CDR3 spans 14 residues. Germline CDR1 reads LNHDA; CDR2 reads SQIVND (reference sequence). Trimming removed 3 bases at V and 7 bases at J, with 16 bases between. This CDR3 reads CASSIGGGAREQYF. CDR3 sequence (DNA): TGTGCCAGTAGTATTGGAGGGGGGGCCCGGGAGCAGTACTTC.

The chain couples TRBV30 to TRBJ1-5; D unclear. Trimming left V 1 base short and J 4 bases short, with 11 bases between. The CDR3 has 14 residues. Germline V gene lookup returns CDR1 GTSNPN and CDR2 SVGIG (reference sequence). The CDR3 DNA reads TGTGCCTGGAGTGGCGGGCCCTTTAATCAGCCCCAGCATTTT. As protein: CAWSGGPFNQPQHF.

The chain recombines TRBV7-3 with TRBJ2-6; D not resolved. The length of the CDR3 is 15 residues. Between the trimmed V and J ends, which lost 5 bases and 1 base, there was a span of 9 bases. The germline V gene has CDR1 SGHTA and CDR2 FQGTGA. CDR3 region: CASSQTTSGANVLTF. The DNA of the CDR3 is TGTGCCAGCAGCCAAACAACATCTGGGGCCAACGTCCTGACTTTC. The full variable domain, completed using reference TRBV7-3 and TRBJ2-6, is GAGVSQTPSNKVTEKGKYVELRCDPISGHTALYWYRQSLGQGPEFLIYFQGTGAADDSGLPNDRFFAVRPEGSVSTLKIQRTERGDSAVYLCASSQTTSGANVLTFGAGSRLTVL.

V is TRBV7-3 and J is TRBJ2-7; D unresolved. V was trimmed by 1 base and J by 7 bases, leaving 14 bases between them. CDR3 length: 14 amino acids. From germline, CDR1 is SGHTA and CDR2 FQGTGA. The CDR3 reads CASSLIFGVSEQYF. In nucleotides, the CDR3 is TGTGCCAGCAGCTTAATCTTCGGAGTCTCTGAGCAGTACTTC.

The chain uses TRBV28 and TRBJ1-2; D possibly corresponds to TRBD1 (6 bases). This CDR3 is 14 amino acids long. V was trimmed by 6 bases and J by 4 bases, leaving 15 bases between them. Per germline, CDR1 MDHEN and CDR2 SYDVKM. In nucleotides, the CDR3 is TGTGCCAGCAGGATCCCCGGGGGGCCCTATGGCTACACCTTC. Amino acids: CASRIPGGPYGYTF.

The CDR3: CASSTLAPSYNEQFF. The CDR3 DNA sequence: TGTGCCAGCAGTACCCTAGCGCCCTCCTACAATGAGCAGTTCTTC. This chain links TRBV2 with TRBJ2-1; maybe TRBD2 (6 bases). CDR1 is SNHLY and CDR2 is FYNNEI in the germline V gene. V dropped 5 bases and J dropped 0 bases, with 11 bases sitting between them. The CDR3 is 15 residues long.

This chain connects TRBV28 to TRBJ2-7, with 15 bases aligning to TRBD2. Looked up from germline, CDR1 is MDHEN and CDR2 is SYDVKM. The CDR3 sequence is 16 residues long. Trimming cost V 5 bases and J 4 bases; bases outside gene matches: 6. Written as DNA, the CDR3 is TGTGCCAGCAGTCCAGGGACTAGCGGGAGGCAGTACGAGCAGTACTTC. Amino acids: CASSPGTSGRQYEQYF. Based on the CDR3 plus reference TRBV28 and TRBJ2-7, the full variable domain is DVKVTQSSRYLVKRTGEKVFLECVQDMDHENMFWYRQDPGLGLRLIYFSYDVKMKEKGDIPEGYSVSREKKERFSLILESASTNQTSMYLCASSPGTSGRQYEQYFGPGTRLTVT.